A single sample gave rise to the 11 T cell receptor beta chains below, sequenced in a study of blood T cell repertoires in COVID-19. Produced via immunoSEQ multiplex PCR; TCRdb's table is partial and in-frame only. The sample has 180,000 or so clones; 85% to 90% are singletons. Sequencing was carried out using peripheral blood. These receptor sequences come from a man in his fifties with acute or convalescent COVID-19.

This chain links TRBV5-6 with TRBJ1-1, with D maybe TRBD1 (5 bases). Trimming removed 4 bases at V and 8 bases at J, with 18 bases between. Per germline, CDR1 SGHDT and CDR2 YYEEEE. This CDR3 spans 14 amino acids. CDR3 in DNA: TGTGCCAGCAGCCAGACAGCTTCCCACGTCGAAGCTTTCTTT. It encodes CASSQTASHVEAFF. The whole variable domain, filled in from reference TRBV5-6 and TRBJ1-1, reads DAGVTQSPTHLIKTRGQQVTLRCSPKSGHDTVSWYQQALGQGPQFIFQYYEEEERQRGNFPDRFSGHQFPNYSSELNVNALLLGDSALYLCASSQTASHVEAFFGQGTRLTVV.

Of note for this clone: One junction end does not reproduce the germline sequence, and a read error may be involved. The gene calls are TRBV7-2 and TRBJ2-2; 8 bases are shared with TRBD1. The germline gives CDR1 SGHTA, CDR2 FQGNSA. CDR3 size: 15 residues. The chain's CDR3 is CANSPTGQGSGELFF. The DNA for the CDR3 is TGTGCCAACAGCCCCACCGGACAGGGCTCCGGGGAGCTGTTTTTT.

As for this clone: At the DNA level, this CDR3 is encoded by other sequences in the same sample as well. The CDR3 nucleotides are TGTGCCAGCAGGGGACAGATGAACACTGAAGCTTTCTTT. Protein: CASRGQMNTEAFF. V gene TRBV2 combines with J gene TRBJ1-1, with 7 bases aligning to TRBD1. CDR3 size: 13 residues. Trimming removed 6 bases from V and 0 bases from J; junction bases left unmatched: 1. Germline loops: CDR1 SNHLY, CDR2 FYNNEI.

In its sample, this clone was seen a few times. V and J are TRBV3-1 (or the pseudogene TRBV3-2) and TRBJ2-2, with 12 positions matching TRBD2. V dropped 1 base and J dropped 5; count of bases not matched to a gene: 8. This CDR3 is 18 amino acids long. Germline V CDR1 and CDR2: LGHDT, YNNKEL (reference sequence). The CDR3 DNA is TGTGCCAGCAGCCAAGGATCTGGACTAGCGGGGTGGACCGGGGAGCTGTTTTTT. Its translation is CASSQGSGLAGWTGELFF.

This chain connects TRBV4-1 to TRBJ2-7; 8 bases match TRBD1. Per the germline V gene, CDR1 is MGHRA and CDR2 is YSYEKL. V was pared by 3 bases and J by 4 bases, with 5 bases of the junction left unmatched. The CDR3 runs to 14 residues. CDR3 bases: TGCGCCAGCAGCCAGACCGGGACAGGATACGAGCAGTACTTC. It yields the protein CASSQTGTGYEQYF.

In nucleotides, the CDR3 is TGTGCCTGGAGTCTAGGCGGATACACTGAAGCTTTCTTT. This translates into CAWSLGGYTEAFF. The J gene is TRBJ1-1, the V gene TRBV30, with no clear D. The CDR3 contains 13 residues. V lost 2 bases and J lost 3, with 10 bases in between. Germline V CDR1 and CDR2: GTSNPN, SVGIG (reference sequence).

J is TRBJ2-1 and V is TRBV4-2; D unclear. Germline V gives CDR1 LGHNA, CDR2 YNFKEQ. This CDR3 is 14 amino acids long. V was clipped by 1 base and J by 3 bases, with 7 bases between them. The CDR3 protein is CASSQGNSYNEQFF. Written as DNA, the CDR3 is TGTGCCAGCAGCCAAGGGAACAGCTACAATGAGCAGTTCTTC.

This clone appeared a single time. This chain links TRBV18 with TRBJ2-2; 10 nucleotides match TRBD2. In germline, CDR1 is KGHSH, CDR2 LQKENI. This CDR3 has 16 amino acids. The V and J ends lost 5 bases and 0 bases, in that order; junction bases with no gene match: 3. The CDR3 spells CASSSGLAANTGELFF. The CDR3 DNA sequence: TGTGCCAGCTCATCCGGACTAGCGGCGAACACCGGGGAGCTGTTTTTT.

The chain couples TRBV10-1 to TRBJ2-3; 10 nucleotides line up with TRBD2. Germline CDR1 WNHNN, CDR2 SYGVQD (reference sequence). The J segment lost 3 bases and the V segment lost 8 bases, leaving 2 bases of the junction unmatched. The CDR3 length is 13 residues. CDR3 sequence: CASQREGTDTQYF. CDR3 coding DNA: TGCGCCAGCCAGCGGGAGGGAACAGATACGCAGTATTTT.

This clone was seen a few times. The V and J genes are TRBV10-3 and TRBJ1-5, with a tentative D call TRBD1 (6 bases). The V gene's germline CDR1 is ENHRY and CDR2 SYGVKD. The CDR3 is 12 residues long. V was cut by 8 bases and J by 5 bases, with 10 bases left in between. The DNA of the CDR3 is TGTGCCATCGCAGGGGTGGATCAGCCCCAGCATTTT. It yields the protein CAIAGVDQPQHF.

This chain links TRBV3-1 (or the pseudogene TRBV3-2) with TRBJ2-3; 16 positions match TRBD2. The germline CDR1 and CDR2 sequences are LGHDT and YNNKEL (reference sequence). The CDR3 has 16 residues. With V trimmed by 3 bases and J by 11 bases, 8 bases remained unmatched. The CDR3 is CASSQGLAGGKRMQYF. The CDR3 nucleotides read TGTGCCAGCAGCCAGGGACTAGCGGGGGGGAAACGGATGCAGTATTTT.